This entry features one TCR beta chain sequence. Possible read error: a much larger clone is one base away. This specimen comes from a study of glioma-infiltrating T cells. The CDR3 has 19 amino acids. With V trimmed by 3 bases and J by 3 bases, 16 bases remained unmatched. Germline loops: CDR1 MNHEY, CDR2 SMNVEV (reference sequence). Using RNA template, CDR3s of TCR alpha and beta were amplified with iRepertoire arm-PCR. In TCRdb, the multiplex PCR reads were re-called with MiXCR into one record per CDR3 protein. Among about 410,000 distinct CDR3 sequences, around 38% were seen once, and the ten largest hold more than 10%.

The rearrangement links TRBV27 to TRBJ2-1; 8 bases are a match to TRBD2. Sequences were obtained from glioma tissue, nonneoplastic brain tissue, or PBMCs (not recorded which). The sequence was obtained from a human donor with low-grade glioma or glioblastoma, undergoing nonglioma brain surgery, or in good health (not recorded which). For the CDR3, the DNA is TGTGCCAGCAGTTTTGGGTTATGGTCTATCGGGAGGGACTACAATGAGCAGTTCTTC. Translating it yields CASSFGLWSIGRDYNEQFF.